The 15 T cell receptor beta chains below were found in one sample sequenced in a study of blood T cell repertoires in COVID-19. Sequencing was performed with immunoSEQ multiplex PCR; in TCRdb, only in-frame clones are kept and a portion is missing. The sample yields about 130,000 clones, about 86% seen once. Sequencing input: peripheral blood. Receptors were obtained from a woman aged 80 or older with acute or convalescent COVID-19.

This rearrangement joins TRBV30 to TRBJ2-7, with D tentatively TRBD2 (5 bases). There are 11 residues in the CDR3. V gave up 5 bases and J gave up 4 bases, with 9 bases separating them. Germline V gives CDR1 GTSNPN, CDR2 SVGIG (reference sequence). The CDR3 is CAWSEEYEQYF. The CDR3 DNA reads TGTGCCTGGTCGGAGGAGTACGAGCAGTACTTC.

The chain has TRBV5-6 and TRBJ1-6; 7 positions agree with TRBD1. The CDR3 length is 16 residues. Germline V gene data show CDR1 as SGHDT and CDR2 as YYEEEE. The junction had 13 bases not matched to a gene; V was cut back by 3 bases and J by 10 bases. The DNA for the CDR3 is TGTGCCAGCAGCTCTATGACGACAGGGTTACGCTCACCCCTCCACTTT. Residues: CASSSMTTGLRSPLHF.

This chain links TRBV10-3 with TRBJ1-5; perhaps TRBD1 as D (6 bases). V was shortened by 5 bases and J by 11 bases, with 19 bases between the two germline ends. There are 14 residues in the CDR3. Per germline, CDR1 ENHRY and CDR2 SYGVKD. The CDR3 here is CAISQQGSSEAQHF. DNA for the CDR3: TGTGCCATCAGTCAACAGGGATCCTCAGAAGCCCAGCATTTT.

This chain connects TRBV4-1 to TRBJ2-2; 10 bases are a match to TRBD1. J was trimmed by 5 bases and V by 1 base; bases with no gene match: 10. Per germline, CDR1 MGHRA and CDR2 YSYEKL. The CDR3 covers 18 residues. The CDR3 nucleotides read TGCGCCAGCAGCCAAGTCATCCGGGACAGGGGCCGAACCGGGGAGCTGTTTTTT. Translation gives CASSQVIRDRGRTGELFF.

This clone showed up just once. V and J are TRBV3-1 (or the pseudogene TRBV3-2) and TRBJ1-2; TRBD1 agrees at 10 bases. CDR1 is LGHDT and CDR2 is YNNKEL in the germline V gene (reference sequence). V was pared by 5 bases and J by 7 bases, with 7 bases of the junction left unmatched. This CDR3 contains 14 residues. CDR3 in DNA: TGTGCCAGCAGCGGCCGGGACAGGGGTTCTGGCTACACCTTC. This sequence encodes CASSGRDRGSGYTF.

This rearrangement joins TRBV24-1 to TRBJ2-3; 7 bases fit TRBD1. Germline CDR1 KGHDR, CDR2 SFDVKD. The CDR3 contains 15 residues. The junction had 3 bases not matched to a gene; V was cut back by 4 bases and J by 0 bases. CDR3: CATSDPGQSTDTQYF. The CDR3 region has the DNA TGTGCCACCAGTGACCCGGGACAGAGCACAGATACGCAGTATTTT.

The chain carries TRBV27 and TRBJ2-5; TRBD2 aligns across 10 bases. The germline gives CDR1 MNHEY, CDR2 SMNVEV (reference sequence). The CDR3 covers 14 residues. V lost 5 bases and J lost 5; bases outside the gene matches: 5. The CDR3 is CASSRAGGLETQYF. DNA for the CDR3: TGTGCCAGCAGTAGAGCGGGGGGGTTGGAGACCCAGTACTTC.

The rearrangement uses TRBV24-1 and TRBJ2-3, with TRBD1 as a possible D gene (5 bases). This CDR3 spans 11 amino acids. The germline V gene encodes CDR1 KGHDR and CDR2 SFDVKD. The V end lost 1 base, the J end lost 12 bases, and 7 bases lay between the germline ends. The chain's CDR3 is CATSDFRGQYF. CDR3 DNA sequence: TGTGCCACCAGTGATTTTAGGGGCCAGTATTTT.

This chain joins TRBV19 and TRBJ1-5, with a weak D call TRBD1 (6 bases). Germline V gene sequence: CDR1 LNHDA, CDR2 SQIVND (reference sequence). This CDR3 region has 15 residues. The V and J ends lost 1 base and 7 bases respectively, with 14 bases between them. The CDR3: CASSIGTGYWQPQHF. The CDR3 nucleotides are TGTGCCAGTAGTATAGGTACAGGGTACTGGCAGCCCCAGCATTTT. The full variable domain, its missing parts supplied by reference TRBV19 and TRBJ1-5, is DGGITQSPKYLFRKEGQNVTLSCEQNLNHDAMYWYRQDPGQGLRLIYYSQIVNDFQKGDIAEGYSVSREKKESFPLTVTSAQKNPTAFYLCASSIGTGYWQPQHFGDGTRLSIL.

The CDR3 DNA sequence: TGTGCCATCAGTGCCAGGGTTGGGGATCAGCCCCAGCATTTT. This encodes CAISARVGDQPQHF. The chain carries TRBV10-3 and TRBJ1-5; weak D call: TRBD1 (5 bases). Germline CDR1 ENHRY, CDR2 SYGVKD. Trimming shortened V by 4 bases and J by 5 bases, and 12 bases separated the two germline ends. CDR3 length: 14 amino acids.

Only one count was recorded for this clone. The V gene is TRBV7-2, the J gene TRBJ2-7; TRBD1 aligns across 10 bases. The CDR3 runs to 19 residues. CDR1 SGHTA and CDR2 FQGNSA come from the germline V gene. The V segment lost 0 bases and the J segment 0 bases; nucleotides outside the gene matches: 11. In DNA form, the CDR3 reads TGTGCCAGCAGCTTAGCGCTCCGGACAGGGGGTAGGAGCTCCTACGAGCAGTACTTC. It translates to CASSLALRTGGRSSYEQYF.

J is TRBJ2-7 and V is TRBV4-2, with D uncertain. The length of the CDR3 is 13 residues. V was cut by 1 base and J by 6 bases, with 10 bases left in between. CDR1 is LGHNA and CDR2 is YNFKEQ in the germline V gene. CDR3: CASSQVTPGEQYF. In DNA form, the CDR3 reads TGTGCCAGCAGCCAAGTAACTCCGGGCGAGCAGTACTTC.

J is TRBJ1-4 and V is TRBV4-1, with 7 bases aligning to TRBD1. The V gene's germline CDR1 is MGHRA and CDR2 YSYEKL. This CDR3 is built from 15 residues. V shed 0 bases and J 7 bases; nucleotides not matched to a gene: 5. The CDR3 sequence: CASSQEHRGGEKLFF. DNA of the CDR3: TGCGCCAGCAGCCAAGAGCACAGGGGAGGTGAAAAACTGTTTTTT.

This sequence joins TRBV4-1 and TRBJ1-2; no clear D gene. The CDR3 loop spans 11 amino acids. CDR1 and CDR2 (germline): MGHRA, YSYEKL. V lost 3 bases and J 5 bases, leaving 4 bases between the germline ends. In nucleotides, the CDR3 is TGCGCCAGCAGCCAGGCTTATGGCTACACCTTC. Its protein is CASSQAYGYTF.

The J gene is TRBJ2-7, the V gene TRBV2; weak D call: TRBD2 (6 bases). Germline V gene data show CDR1 as SNHLY and CDR2 as FYNNEI. The CDR3 is 14 residues long. V dropped 5 bases and J dropped 0 bases, with 11 bases sitting between them. CDR3 region: CASSPDGSSYEQYF. In DNA form, the CDR3 reads TGTGCCAGCAGTCCGGACGGGAGCTCCTACGAGCAGTACTTC.